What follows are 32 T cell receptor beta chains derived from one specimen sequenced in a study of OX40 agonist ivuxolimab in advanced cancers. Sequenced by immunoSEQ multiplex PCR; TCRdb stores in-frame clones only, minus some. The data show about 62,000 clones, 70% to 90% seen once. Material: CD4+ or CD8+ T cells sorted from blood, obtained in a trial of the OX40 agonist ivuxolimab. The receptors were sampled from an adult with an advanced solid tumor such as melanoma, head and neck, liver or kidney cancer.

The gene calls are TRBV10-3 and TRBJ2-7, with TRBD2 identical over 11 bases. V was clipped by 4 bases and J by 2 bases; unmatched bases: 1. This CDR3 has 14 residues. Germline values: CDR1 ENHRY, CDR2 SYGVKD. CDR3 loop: CAISATSGAYEQYF. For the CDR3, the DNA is TGTGCCATCAGTGCGACTAGCGGGGCCTACGAGCAGTACTTC.

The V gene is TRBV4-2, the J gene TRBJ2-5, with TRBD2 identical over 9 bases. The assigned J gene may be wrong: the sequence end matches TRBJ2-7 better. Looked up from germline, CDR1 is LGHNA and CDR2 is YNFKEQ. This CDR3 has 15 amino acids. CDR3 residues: CASSQGLASSYEQYF. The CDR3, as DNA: TGTGCCAGCAGCCAGGGACTAGCTTCTTCCTACGAGCAGTACTTC.

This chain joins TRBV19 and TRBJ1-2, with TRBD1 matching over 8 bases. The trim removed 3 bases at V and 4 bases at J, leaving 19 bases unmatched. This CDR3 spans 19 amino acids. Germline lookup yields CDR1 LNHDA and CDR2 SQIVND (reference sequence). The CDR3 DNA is TGTGCCAGTAGTATGTTCGGAGGTTTCAGACAGGGGCCAGCCTATGGCTACACCTTC. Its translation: CASSMFGGFRQGPAYGYTF.

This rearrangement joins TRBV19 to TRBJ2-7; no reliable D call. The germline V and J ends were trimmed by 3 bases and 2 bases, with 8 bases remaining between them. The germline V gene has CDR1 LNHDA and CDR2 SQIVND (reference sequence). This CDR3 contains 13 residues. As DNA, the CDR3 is TGTGCCAGTAGTATCACACGGACCTACGAGCAGTACTTC. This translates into CASSITRTYEQYF.

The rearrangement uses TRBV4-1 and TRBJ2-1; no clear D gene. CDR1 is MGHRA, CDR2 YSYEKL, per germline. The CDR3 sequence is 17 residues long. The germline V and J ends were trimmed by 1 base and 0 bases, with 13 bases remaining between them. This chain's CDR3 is CASSQGRIASSYNEQFF. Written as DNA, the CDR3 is TGCGCCAGCAGCCAAGGACGGATCGCGAGCTCCTACAATGAGCAGTTCTTC.

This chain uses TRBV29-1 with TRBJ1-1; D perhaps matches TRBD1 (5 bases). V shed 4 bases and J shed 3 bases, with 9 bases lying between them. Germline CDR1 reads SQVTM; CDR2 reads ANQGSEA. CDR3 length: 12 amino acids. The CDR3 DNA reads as TGCAGCGTTGGGGAAGGGGACACTGAAGCTTTCTTT. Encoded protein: CSVGEGDTEAFF.

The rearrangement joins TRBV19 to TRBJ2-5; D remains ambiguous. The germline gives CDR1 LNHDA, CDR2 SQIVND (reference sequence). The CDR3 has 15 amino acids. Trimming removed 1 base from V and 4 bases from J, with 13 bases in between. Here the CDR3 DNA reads TGTGCCAGTAGTATAGGGCACGGTGCGATAGAGACCCAGTACTTC. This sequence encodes CASSIGHGAIETQYF.

The CDR3 reads CASSIFPLAGDTDTQYF. As DNA, the CDR3 is TGTGCCAGCAGCATATTTCCATTAGCGGGGGACACAGATACGCAGTATTTT. The V and J genes are TRBV5-4 and TRBJ2-3; 9 bases agree with TRBD2. The ends lost 4 bases at V and 2 bases at J; junction bases unmatched: 11. Per germline, CDR1 SGHNT and CDR2 YYREEE (reference sequence). The CDR3 extends over 17 amino acids.

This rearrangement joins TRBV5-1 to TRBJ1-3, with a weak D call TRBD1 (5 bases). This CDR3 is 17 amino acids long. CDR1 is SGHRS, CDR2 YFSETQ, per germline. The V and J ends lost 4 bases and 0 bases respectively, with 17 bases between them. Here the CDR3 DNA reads TGCGCCAGCAGCCTGTCGTTACAGGCTAGCTCTGGAAACACCATATATTTT. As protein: CASSLSLQASSGNTIYF.

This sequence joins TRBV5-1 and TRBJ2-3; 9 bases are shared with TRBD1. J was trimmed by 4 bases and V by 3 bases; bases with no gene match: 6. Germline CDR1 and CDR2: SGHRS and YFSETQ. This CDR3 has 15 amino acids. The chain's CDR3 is CASSSLQGAADTQYF. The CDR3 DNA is TGCGCCAGCAGCTCCTTACAGGGGGCTGCAGATACGCAGTATTTT.

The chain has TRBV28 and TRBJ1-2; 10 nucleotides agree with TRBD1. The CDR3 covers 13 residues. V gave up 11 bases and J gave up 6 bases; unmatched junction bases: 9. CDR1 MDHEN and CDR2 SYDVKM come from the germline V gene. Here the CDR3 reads CAGTGAARDGYTF. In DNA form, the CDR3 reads TGTGCCGGGACAGGGGCCGCGAGGGATGGCTACACCTTC.

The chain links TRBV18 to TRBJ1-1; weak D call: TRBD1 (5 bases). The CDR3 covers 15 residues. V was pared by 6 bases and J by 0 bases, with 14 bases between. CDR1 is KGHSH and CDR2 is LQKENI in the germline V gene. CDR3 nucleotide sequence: TGTGCCAGCTCGGAAATCCGGGGGGTGAACACTGAAGCTTTCTTT. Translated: CASSEIRGVNTEAFF. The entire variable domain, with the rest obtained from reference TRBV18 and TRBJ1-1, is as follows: NAGVMQNPRHLVRRRGQEARLRCSPMKGHSHVYWYRQLPEEGLKFMVYLQKENIIDESGMPKERFSAEFPKEGPSILRIQQVVRGDSAAYFCASSEIRGVNTEAFFGQGTRLTVV.

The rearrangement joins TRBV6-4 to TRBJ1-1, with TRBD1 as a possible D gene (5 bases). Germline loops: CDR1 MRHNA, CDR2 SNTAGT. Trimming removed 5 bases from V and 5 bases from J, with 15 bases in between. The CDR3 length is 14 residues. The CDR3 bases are TGTGCCAGCAGTTACCAGGGAGGTGTGACTGAAGCTTTCTTT. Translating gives CASSYQGGVTEAFF.

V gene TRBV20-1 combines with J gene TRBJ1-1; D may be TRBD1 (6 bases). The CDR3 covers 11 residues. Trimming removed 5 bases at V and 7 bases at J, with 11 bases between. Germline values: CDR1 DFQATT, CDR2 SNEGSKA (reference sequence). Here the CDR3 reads CSARTVREAFF. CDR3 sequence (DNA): TGCAGTGCTCGGACAGTACGTGAAGCTTTCTTT.

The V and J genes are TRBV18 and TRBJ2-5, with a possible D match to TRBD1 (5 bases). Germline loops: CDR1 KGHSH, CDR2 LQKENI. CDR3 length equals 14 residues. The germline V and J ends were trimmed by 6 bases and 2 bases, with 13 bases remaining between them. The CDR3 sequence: CASSLRVSQETQYF. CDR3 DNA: TGTGCCAGCTCCCTCAGGGTCTCTCAAGAGACCCAGTACTTC.

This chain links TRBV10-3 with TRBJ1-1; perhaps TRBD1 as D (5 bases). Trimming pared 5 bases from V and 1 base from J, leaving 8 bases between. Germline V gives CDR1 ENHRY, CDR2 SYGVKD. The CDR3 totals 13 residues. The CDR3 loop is CAISYQGNTEAFF. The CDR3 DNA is TGTGCCATCAGTTATCAGGGGAACACTGAAGCTTTCTTT.

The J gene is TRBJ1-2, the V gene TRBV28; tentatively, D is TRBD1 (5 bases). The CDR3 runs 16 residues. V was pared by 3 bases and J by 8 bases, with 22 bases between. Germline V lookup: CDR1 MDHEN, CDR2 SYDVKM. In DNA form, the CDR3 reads TGTGCCAGCAGTTTGATGGGCAGCCGACAAGGGGTAGGCTACACCTTC. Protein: CASSLMGSRQGVGYTF.

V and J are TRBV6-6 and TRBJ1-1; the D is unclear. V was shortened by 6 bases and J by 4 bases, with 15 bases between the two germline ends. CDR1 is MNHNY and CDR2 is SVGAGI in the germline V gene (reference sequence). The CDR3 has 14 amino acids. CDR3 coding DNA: TGTGCCAGCAGCTTCCCCCCTCAGTCCACTGAAGCTTTCTTT. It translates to CASSFPPQSTEAFF.

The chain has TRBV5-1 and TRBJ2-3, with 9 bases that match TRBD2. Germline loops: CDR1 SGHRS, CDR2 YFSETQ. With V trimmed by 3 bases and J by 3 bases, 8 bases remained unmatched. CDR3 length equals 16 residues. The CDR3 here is CASSYLAGEGTDTQYF. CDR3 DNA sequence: TGCGCCAGCAGCTACTTAGCGGGGGAGGGAACAGATACGCAGTATTTT.

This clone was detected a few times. CDR3 coding DNA: TGTGCCAGCAGCTTGAGCAGGGATGGCTACACCTTC. It encodes CASSLSRDGYTF. The chain joins TRBV5-4 to TRBJ1-2; maybe TRBD1 (5 bases). Germline V gives CDR1 SGHNT, CDR2 YYREEE (reference sequence). There are 12 residues in the CDR3. Trimming removed 1 base from V and 6 bases from J, with 7 bases in between.

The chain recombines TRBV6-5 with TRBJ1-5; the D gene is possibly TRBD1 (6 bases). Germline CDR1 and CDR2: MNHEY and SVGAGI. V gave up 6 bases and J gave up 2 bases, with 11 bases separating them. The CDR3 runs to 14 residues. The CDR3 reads CASREQGGNQPQHF. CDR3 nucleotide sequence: TGTGCCAGCAGGGAACAGGGCGGCAATCAGCCCCAGCATTTT.

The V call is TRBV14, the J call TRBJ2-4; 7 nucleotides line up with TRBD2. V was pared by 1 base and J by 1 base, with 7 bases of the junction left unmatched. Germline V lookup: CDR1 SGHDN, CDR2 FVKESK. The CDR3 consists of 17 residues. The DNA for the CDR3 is TGTGCCAGCAGCCAAGGACTAGCAGGACGGGCCAAAAACATTCAGTACTTC. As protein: CASSQGLAGRAKNIQYF.

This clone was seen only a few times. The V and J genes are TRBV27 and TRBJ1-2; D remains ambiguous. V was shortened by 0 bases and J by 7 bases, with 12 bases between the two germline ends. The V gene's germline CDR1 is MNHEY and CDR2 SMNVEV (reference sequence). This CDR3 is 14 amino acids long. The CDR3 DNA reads TGTGCCAGCAGTTTATCAGCCGGGGTCCGTGGCTACACCTTC. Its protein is CASSLSAGVRGYTF.

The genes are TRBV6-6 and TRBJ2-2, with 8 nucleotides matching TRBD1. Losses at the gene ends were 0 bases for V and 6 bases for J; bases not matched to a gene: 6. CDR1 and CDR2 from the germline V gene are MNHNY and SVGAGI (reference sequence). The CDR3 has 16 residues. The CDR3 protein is CASSYSDRGGSGELFF. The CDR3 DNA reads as TGTGCCAGCAGTTACTCAGACAGGGGAGGCTCCGGGGAGCTGTTTTTT.

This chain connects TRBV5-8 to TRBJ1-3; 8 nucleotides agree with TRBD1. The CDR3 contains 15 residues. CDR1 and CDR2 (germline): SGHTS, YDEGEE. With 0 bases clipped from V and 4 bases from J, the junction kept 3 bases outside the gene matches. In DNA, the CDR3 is TGTGCCAGCAGCTTGGTCCGGACAGGGGGAAACACCATATATTTT. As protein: CASSLVRTGGNTIYF.

CDR3 nucleotides: TGTGCCAGCTCACCGGGACTGTACATGAACACTGAAGCTTTCTTT. Its translation: CASSPGLYMNTEAFF. The chain joins TRBV18 to TRBJ1-1; a possible D gene is TRBD1 (5 bases). Trimming shortened V by 3 bases and J by 0 bases, and 11 bases separated the two germline ends. Germline CDR1 KGHSH, CDR2 LQKENI. The CDR3 extends over 15 amino acids.

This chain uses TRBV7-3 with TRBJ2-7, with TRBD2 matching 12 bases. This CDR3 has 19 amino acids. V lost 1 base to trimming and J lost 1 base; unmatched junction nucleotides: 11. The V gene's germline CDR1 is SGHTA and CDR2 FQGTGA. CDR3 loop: CASSLRAGQTSGRSYEQYF. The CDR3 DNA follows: TGTGCCAGCAGCTTAAGGGCGGGGCAGACTAGCGGGAGATCCTACGAGCAGTACTTC.

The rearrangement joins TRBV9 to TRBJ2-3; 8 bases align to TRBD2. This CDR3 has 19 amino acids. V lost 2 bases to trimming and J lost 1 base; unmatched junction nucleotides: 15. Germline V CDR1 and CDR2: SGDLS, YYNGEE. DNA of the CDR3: TGTGCCAGCAGCGTCGGTCCGGGAGGGCCCCTTGGGGGCACAGATACGCAGTATTTT. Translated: CASSVGPGGPLGGTDTQYF.

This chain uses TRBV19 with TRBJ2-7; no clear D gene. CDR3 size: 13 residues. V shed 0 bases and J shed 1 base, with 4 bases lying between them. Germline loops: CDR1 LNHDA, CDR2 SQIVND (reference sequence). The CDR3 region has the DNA TGTGCCAGTAGTATAGAAGCTTCCTACGAGCAGTACTTC. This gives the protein CASSIEASYEQYF. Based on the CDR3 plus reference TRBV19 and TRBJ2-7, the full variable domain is DGGITQSPKYLFRKEGQNVTLSCEQNLNHDAMYWYRQDPGQGLRLIYYSQIVNDFQKGDIAEGYSVSREKKESFPLTVTSAQKNPTAFYLCASSIEASYEQYFGPGTRLTVT.

CDR3 protein: CASSTSGGYTGELFF. CDR3 in DNA: TGTGCCAGTAGTACTTCAGGGGGTTACACCGGGGAGCTGTTTTTT. The chain couples TRBV19 to TRBJ2-2; 7 bases fit TRBD1. V lost 4 bases, J lost 3 bases, and 5 bases stayed unmatched. This CDR3 has 15 residues. Germline V CDR1 and CDR2: LNHDA, SQIVND (reference sequence).

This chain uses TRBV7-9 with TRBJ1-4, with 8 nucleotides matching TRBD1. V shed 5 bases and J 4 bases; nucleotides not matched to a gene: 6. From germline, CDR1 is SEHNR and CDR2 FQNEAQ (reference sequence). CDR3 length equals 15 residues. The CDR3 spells CASSLGQGNNEKLFF. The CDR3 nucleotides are TGTGCCAGCAGCCTCGGACAGGGAAATAATGAAAAACTGTTTTTT.

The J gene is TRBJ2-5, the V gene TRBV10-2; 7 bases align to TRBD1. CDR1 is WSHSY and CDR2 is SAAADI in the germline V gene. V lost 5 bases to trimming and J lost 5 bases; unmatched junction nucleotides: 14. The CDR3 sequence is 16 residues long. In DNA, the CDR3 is TGCGCCAGCAGTCGGAACCGTAGACAGGGTGGGGAGACCCAGTACTTC. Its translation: CASSRNRRQGGETQYF.